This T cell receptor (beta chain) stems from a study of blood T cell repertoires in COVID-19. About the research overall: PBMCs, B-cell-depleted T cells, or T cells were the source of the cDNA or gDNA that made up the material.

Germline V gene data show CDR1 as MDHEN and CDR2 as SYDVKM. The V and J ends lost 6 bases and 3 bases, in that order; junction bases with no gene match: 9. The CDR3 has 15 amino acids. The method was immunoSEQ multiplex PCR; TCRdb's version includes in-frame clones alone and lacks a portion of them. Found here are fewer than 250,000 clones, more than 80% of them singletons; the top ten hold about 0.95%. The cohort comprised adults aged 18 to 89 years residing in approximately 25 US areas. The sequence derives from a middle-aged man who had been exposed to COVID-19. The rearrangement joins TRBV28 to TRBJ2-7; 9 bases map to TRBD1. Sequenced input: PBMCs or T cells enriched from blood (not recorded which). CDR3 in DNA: TGTGCCAGCAGGCAGCTACGGACAGGGGACTACGAGCAGTACTTC. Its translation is CASRQLRTGDYEQYF.